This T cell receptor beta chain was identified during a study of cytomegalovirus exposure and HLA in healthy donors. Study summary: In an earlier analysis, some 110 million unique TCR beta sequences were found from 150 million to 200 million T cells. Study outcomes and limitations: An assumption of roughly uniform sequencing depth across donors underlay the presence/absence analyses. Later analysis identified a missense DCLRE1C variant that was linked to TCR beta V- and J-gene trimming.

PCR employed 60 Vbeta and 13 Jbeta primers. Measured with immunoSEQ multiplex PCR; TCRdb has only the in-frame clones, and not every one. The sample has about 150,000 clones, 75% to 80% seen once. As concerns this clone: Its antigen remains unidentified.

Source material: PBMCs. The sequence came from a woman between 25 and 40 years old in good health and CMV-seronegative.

The CDR3 sequence: CASSSCGQETQYF. The CDR3 coding sequence is TGTGCCAGCAGTTCCTGCGGACAAGAGACCCAGTACTTC. J is TRBJ2-5 and V is TRBV7-3; D is unresolved. V lost 6 bases and J 2 bases, leaving 10 bases between the germline ends. The germline V gene encodes CDR1 SGHTA and CDR2 FQGTGA. There are 13 residues in the CDR3. Combining the CDR3 with reference TRBV7-3 and TRBJ2-5 gives the whole variable domain GAGVSQTPSNKVTEKGKYVELRCDPISGHTALYWYRQSLGQGPEFLIYFQGTGAADDSGLPNDRFFAVRPEGSVSTLKIQRTERGDSAVYLCASSSCGQETQYFGPGTRLLVL.